A single sample is the source of the 9 T cell receptor beta chains below, sequenced in a study of shared clonotypes between healthy human individuals. Assay used: immunoSEQ multiplex PCR; TCRdb lists only in-frame clones, some missing. Of 640,000 or so clones in the sample, 55% to 75% were seen once. Sequencing was carried out using memory CD4+ T cells sorted from blood. Sample subset: CD45RA-negative fraction. All receptors derive from a woman in her thirties in good health.

V usage is TRBV19 and J usage is TRBJ1-4, with 9 positions matching TRBD1. V trimming: 8 bases; J trimming: 5 bases; junction bases outside the gene matches: 3. From germline, CDR1 is LNHDA and CDR2 SQIVND (reference sequence). This CDR3 is 13 amino acids long. The CDR3 loop is CASRDRENEKLFF. Written as DNA, the CDR3 is TGTGCCAGTCGGGACAGGGAAAATGAAAAACTGTTTTTT.

The chain has TRBV19 and TRBJ2-1; no clear D gene. Germline loops: CDR1 LNHDA, CDR2 SQIVND (reference sequence). The CDR3 is made up of 15 amino acids. V shed 7 bases and J shed 6 bases, with 19 bases lying between them. CDR3 nucleotides: TGTGCCAGTACAGGTAAGGGTCACATCGGCAATGAGCAGTTCTTC. This sequence encodes CASTGKGHIGNEQFF. Using reference TRBV19 and TRBJ2-1 for the parts outside the CDR3, the full variable domain is DGGITQSPKYLFRKEGQNVTLSCEQNLNHDAMYWYRQDPGQGLRLIYYSQIVNDFQKGDIAEGYSVSREKKESFPLTVTSAQKNPTAFYLCASTGKGHIGNEQFFGPGTRLTVL.

The chain combines TRBV19 with TRBJ2-2, with 7 bases matching TRBD1. The V and J ends lost 6 bases and 4 bases, in that order; junction bases with no gene match: 11. CDR1 LNHDA and CDR2 SQIVND come from the germline V gene (reference sequence). The length of the CDR3 is 16 residues. As DNA, the CDR3 is TGTGCCAGTAGGACACCGGGACAGTCCTTCACCGGGGAGCTGTTTTTT. This translates into CASRTPGQSFTGELFF.

V is TRBV14 and J is TRBJ2-3; 7 nucleotides align to TRBD1. The CDR3 has 18 residues. Germline-derived CDR1 and CDR2 are SGHDN and FVKESK. Trimming took 0 bases from V and 4 from J; bases not matched to a gene: 13. DNA of the CDR3: TGTGCCAGCAGCCAAGATTCGAACAGGGGCAGGGTGGCAGATACGCAGTATTTT. Its protein is CASSQDSNRGRVADTQYF. The full variable domain, its missing parts supplied by reference TRBV14 and TRBJ2-3, is EAGVTQFPSHSVIEKGQTVTLRCDPISGHDNLYWYRRVMGKEIKFLLHFVKESKQDESGMPNNRFLAERTGGTYSTLKVQPAELEDSGVYFCASSQDSNRGRVADTQYFGPGTRLTVL.

The chain carries TRBV4-1 and TRBJ2-7, with D perhaps matching TRBD2 (5 bases). This CDR3 contains 14 residues. V dropped 4 bases and J dropped 7 bases, with 17 bases sitting between them. The V gene's germline CDR1 is MGHRA and CDR2 YSYEKL. CDR3 DNA: TGCGCCAGCAGCCCGGGTCCCTATCCGGGGGAGCAGTACTTC. Its protein is CASSPGPYPGEQYF.

The chain has TRBV4-1 and TRBJ1-5; a possible D gene is TRBD1 (6 bases). The CDR3 is 16 residues long. The germline gives CDR1 MGHRA, CDR2 YSYEKL. Between the trimmed V and J ends, which lost 6 bases and 4 bases, there was a span of 19 bases. This chain's CDR3 is CASRTSLSGANQPQHF. CDR3 DNA: TGCGCCAGCAGGACCTCCCTATCGGGGGCGAATCAGCCCCAGCATTTT.

The gene calls are TRBV7-9 and TRBJ2-7, with 9 bases lining up with TRBD2. The germline V gene has CDR1 SEHNR and CDR2 FQNEAQ (reference sequence). V lost 2 bases to trimming and J lost 6 bases; unmatched junction nucleotides: 8. The CDR3 is 15 residues long. Here the CDR3 DNA reads TGTGCCAGCAGCTTAAAGGCGGGAGGGCCGACCGAGCAGTACTTC. Its translation: CASSLKAGGPTEQYF.

J is TRBJ2-3 and V is TRBV7-9, with TRBD2 matching over 12 bases. Germline-derived CDR1 and CDR2 are SEHNR and FQNEAQ (reference sequence). The CDR3 totals 16 residues. The junction had 9 bases not matched to a gene; V was cut back by 5 bases and J by 6 bases. As DNA, the CDR3 is TGTGCCAGCAGCACAGGACTAGCGGGATCGAGGGATACGCAGTATTTT. It encodes CASSTGLAGSRDTQYF.

This clone was detected a few times. The CDR3 is CASTSVSQPQHF. CDR3 DNA sequence: TGTGCCAGCACGTCGGTTTCCCAGCCCCAGCATTTT. This sequence joins TRBV28 and TRBJ1-5; D is ambiguous. Trimming shortened V by 7 bases and J by 7 bases, and 11 bases separated the two germline ends. The CDR3 has 12 amino acids. CDR1 is MDHEN and CDR2 is SYDVKM in the germline V gene.